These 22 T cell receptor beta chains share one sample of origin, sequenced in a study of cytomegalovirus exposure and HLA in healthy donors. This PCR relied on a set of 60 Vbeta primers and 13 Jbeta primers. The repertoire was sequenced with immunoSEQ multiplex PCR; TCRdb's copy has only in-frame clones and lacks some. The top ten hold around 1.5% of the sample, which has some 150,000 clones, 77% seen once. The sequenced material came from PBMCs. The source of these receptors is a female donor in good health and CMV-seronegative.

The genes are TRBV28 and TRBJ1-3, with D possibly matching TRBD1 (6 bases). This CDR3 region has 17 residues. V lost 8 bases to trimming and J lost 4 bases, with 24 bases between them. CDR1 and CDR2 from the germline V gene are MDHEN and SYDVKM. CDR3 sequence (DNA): TGTGCCAGCTCTCCCATCGGGGGGGGCGCGAAAGGAAACACCATATATTTT. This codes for CASSPIGGGAKGNTIYF.

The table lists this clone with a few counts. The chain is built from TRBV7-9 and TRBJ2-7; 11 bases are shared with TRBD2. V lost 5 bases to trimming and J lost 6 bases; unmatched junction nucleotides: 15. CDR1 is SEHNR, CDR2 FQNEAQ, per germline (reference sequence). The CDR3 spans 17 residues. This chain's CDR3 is CASSGETGTSGSTEQYF. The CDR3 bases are TGTGCCAGCAGCGGGGAGACCGGGACTAGCGGAAGTACCGAGCAGTACTTC.

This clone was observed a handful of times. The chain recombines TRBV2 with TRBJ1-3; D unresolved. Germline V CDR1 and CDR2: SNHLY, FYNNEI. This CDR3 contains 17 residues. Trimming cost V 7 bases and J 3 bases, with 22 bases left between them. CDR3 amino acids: CASKLLSGEEGGNTIYF. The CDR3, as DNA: TGTGCCAGCAAACTCCTGAGTGGGGAGGAAGGTGGAAACACCATATATTTT.

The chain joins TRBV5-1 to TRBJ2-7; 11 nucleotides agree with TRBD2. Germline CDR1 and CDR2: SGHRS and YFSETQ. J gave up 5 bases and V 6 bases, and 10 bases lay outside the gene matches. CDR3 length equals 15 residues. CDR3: CASTPTSGIPHEQYF. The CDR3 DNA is TGCGCCAGCACCCCGACTAGCGGGATTCCCCACGAGCAGTACTTC. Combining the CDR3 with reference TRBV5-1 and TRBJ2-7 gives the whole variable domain KAGVTQTPRYLIKTRGQQVTLSCSPISGHRSVSWYQQTPGQGLQFLFEYFSETQRNKGNFPGRFSGRQFSNSRSEMNVSTLELGDSALYLCASTPTSGIPHEQYFGPGTRLTVT.

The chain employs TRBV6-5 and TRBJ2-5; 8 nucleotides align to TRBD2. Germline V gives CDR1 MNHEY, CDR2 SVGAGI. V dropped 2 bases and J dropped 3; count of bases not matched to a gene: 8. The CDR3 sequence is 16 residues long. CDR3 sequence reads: CASSYVRAGAEETQYF. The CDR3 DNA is TGTGCCAGCAGTTACGTGCGAGCGGGGGCCGAAGAGACCCAGTACTTC.

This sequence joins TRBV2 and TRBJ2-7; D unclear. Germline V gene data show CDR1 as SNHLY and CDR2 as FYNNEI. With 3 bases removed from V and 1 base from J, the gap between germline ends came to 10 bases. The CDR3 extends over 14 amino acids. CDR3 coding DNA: TGTGCCAGCAGTGACTTGTCGCGGTCCTACGAGCAGTACTTC. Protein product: CASSDLSRSYEQYF. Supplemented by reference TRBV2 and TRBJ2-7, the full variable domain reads EPEVTQTPSHQVTQMGQEVILRCVPISNHLYFYWYRQILGQKVEFLVSFYNNEISEKSEIFDDQFSVERPDGSNFTLKIRSTKLEDSAMYFCASSDLSRSYEQYFGPGTRLTVT.

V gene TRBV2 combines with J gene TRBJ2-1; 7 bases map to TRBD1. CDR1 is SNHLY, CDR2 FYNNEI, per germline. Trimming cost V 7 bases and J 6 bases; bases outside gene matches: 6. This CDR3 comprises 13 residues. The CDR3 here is CASTRDSLNEQFF. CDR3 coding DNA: TGTGCCAGCACCCGGGACAGCCTCAATGAGCAGTTCTTC. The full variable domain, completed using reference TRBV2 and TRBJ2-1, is EPEVTQTPSHQVTQMGQEVILRCVPISNHLYFYWYRQILGQKVEFLVSFYNNEISEKSEIFDDQFSVERPDGSNFTLKIRSTKLEDSAMYFCASTRDSLNEQFFGPGTRLTVL.

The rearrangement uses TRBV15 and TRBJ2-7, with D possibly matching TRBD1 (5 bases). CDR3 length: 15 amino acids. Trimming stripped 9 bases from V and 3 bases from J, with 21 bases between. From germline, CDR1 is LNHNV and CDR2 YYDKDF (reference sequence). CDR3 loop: CATSGRHHQGYEQYF. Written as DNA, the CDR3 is TGTGCCACTAGTGGTCGGCACCACCAGGGCTACGAGCAGTACTTC. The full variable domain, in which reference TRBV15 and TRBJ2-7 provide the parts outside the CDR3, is DAMVIQNPRYQVTQFGKPVTLSCSQTLNHNVMYWYQQKSSQAPKLLFHYYDKDFNNEADTPDNFQSRRPNTSFCFLDIRSPGLGDTAMYLCATSGRHHQGYEQYFGPGTRLTVT.

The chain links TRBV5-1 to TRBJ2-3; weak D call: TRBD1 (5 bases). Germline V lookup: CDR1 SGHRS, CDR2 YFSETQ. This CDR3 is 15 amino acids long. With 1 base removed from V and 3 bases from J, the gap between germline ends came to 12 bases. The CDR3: CASSLSRVGTDTQYF. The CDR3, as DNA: TGCGCCAGCAGCTTGAGCAGGGTCGGAACAGATACGCAGTATTTT.

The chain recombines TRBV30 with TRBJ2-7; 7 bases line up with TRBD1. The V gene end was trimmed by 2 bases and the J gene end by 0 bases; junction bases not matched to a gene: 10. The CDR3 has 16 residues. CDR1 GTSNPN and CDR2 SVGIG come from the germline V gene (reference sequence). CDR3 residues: CAWSTAPGGGSYEQYF. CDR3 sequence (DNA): TGTGCCTGGAGTACAGCCCCAGGGGGTGGCTCCTACGAGCAGTACTTC.

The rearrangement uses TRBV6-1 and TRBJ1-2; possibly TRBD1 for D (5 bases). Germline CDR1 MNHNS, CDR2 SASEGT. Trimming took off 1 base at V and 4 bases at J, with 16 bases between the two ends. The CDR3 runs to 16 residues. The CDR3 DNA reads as TGTGCCAGCAGTGAAGATGTTGGGGGGTTCGGCTATGGCTACACCTTC. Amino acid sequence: CASSEDVGGFGYGYTF.

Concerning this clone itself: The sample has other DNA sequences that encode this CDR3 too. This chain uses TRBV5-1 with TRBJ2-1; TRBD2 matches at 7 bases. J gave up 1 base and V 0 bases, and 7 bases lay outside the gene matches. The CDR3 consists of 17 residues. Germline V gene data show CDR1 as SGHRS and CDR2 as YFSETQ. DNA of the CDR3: TGCGCCAGCAGCTTGGCCCTACTAGCGCTGTCCTACAATGAGCAGTTCTTC. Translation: CASSLALLALSYNEQFF.

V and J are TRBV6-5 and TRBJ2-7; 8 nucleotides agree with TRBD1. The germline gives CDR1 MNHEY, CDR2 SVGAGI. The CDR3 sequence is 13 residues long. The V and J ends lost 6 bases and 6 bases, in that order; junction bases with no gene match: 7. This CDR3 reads CASRLGQGGEQYF. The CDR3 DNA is TGTGCCAGCAGACTTGGACAGGGCGGCGAGCAGTACTTC.

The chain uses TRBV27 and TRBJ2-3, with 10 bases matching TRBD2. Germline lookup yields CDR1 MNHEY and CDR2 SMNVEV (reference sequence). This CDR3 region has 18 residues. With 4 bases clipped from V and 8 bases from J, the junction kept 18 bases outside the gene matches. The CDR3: CASSSTPLAGRASRTQYF. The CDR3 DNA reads TGTGCCAGCAGTTCGACTCCACTAGCGGGGAGGGCCTCCCGTACGCAGTATTTT.

As DNA, the CDR3 is TGTGCCAGCAGCTTGTCACTAGCGGGAGTCAATGAGCAGTTCTTC. Translating gives CASSLSLAGVNEQFF. The chain is built from TRBV5-4 and TRBJ2-1, with TRBD2 matching 11 bases. J lost 6 bases, V lost 1 base, and 3 bases had no gene match. CDR1 and CDR2 from the germline V gene are SGHNT and YYREEE (reference sequence). The CDR3 covers 15 residues.

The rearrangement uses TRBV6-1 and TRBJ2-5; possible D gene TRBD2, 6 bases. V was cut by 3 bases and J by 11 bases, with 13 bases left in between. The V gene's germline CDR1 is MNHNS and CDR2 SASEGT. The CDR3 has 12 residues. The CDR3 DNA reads TGTGCCAGCAGTGACGGGGGATCAGTGCAGTACTTC. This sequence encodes CASSDGGSVQYF.

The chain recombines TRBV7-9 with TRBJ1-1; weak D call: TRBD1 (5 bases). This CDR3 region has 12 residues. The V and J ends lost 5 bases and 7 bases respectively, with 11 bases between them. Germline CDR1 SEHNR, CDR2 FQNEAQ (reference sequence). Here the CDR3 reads CASSPRVVEAFF. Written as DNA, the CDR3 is TGTGCCAGCAGCCCCAGGGTGGTTGAAGCTTTCTTT.

CDR3 in DNA: TGTGCCAGCAGCCTTACCGGGACAGGGGATTTCGAGCAGTACTTC. Translated, it gives CASSLTGTGDFEQYF. The genes are TRBV11-3 and TRBJ2-7; 10 bases fit TRBD1. After removal of 5 bases from V and 6 bases from J, the junction contained 10 bases not matched to a gene. The CDR3 extends over 15 amino acids. CDR1 is SGHNT and CDR2 is YENEEA in the germline V gene. The full variable domain, completed using reference TRBV11-3 and TRBJ2-7, is EAGVVQSPRYKIIEKKQPVAFWCNPISGHNTLYWYLQNLGQGPELLIRYENEEAVDDSQLPKDRFSAERLKGVDSTLKIQPAELGDSAVYLCASSLTGTGDFEQYFGPGTRLTVT.

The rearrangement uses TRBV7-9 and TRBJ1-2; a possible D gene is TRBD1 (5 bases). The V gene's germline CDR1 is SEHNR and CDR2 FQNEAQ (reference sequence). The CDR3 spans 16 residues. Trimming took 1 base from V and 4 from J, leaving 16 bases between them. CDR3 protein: CASSLDTGVGSYGYTF. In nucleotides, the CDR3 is TGTGCCAGCAGCTTAGACACGGGGGTGGGTAGCTATGGCTACACCTTC.

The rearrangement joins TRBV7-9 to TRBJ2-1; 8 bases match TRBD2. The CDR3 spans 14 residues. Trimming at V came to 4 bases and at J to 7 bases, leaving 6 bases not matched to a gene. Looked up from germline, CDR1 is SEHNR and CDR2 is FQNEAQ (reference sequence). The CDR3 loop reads CASSSAGDGNEQFF. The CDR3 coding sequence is TGTGCCAGCAGCTCAGCGGGAGACGGTAATGAGCAGTTCTTC.

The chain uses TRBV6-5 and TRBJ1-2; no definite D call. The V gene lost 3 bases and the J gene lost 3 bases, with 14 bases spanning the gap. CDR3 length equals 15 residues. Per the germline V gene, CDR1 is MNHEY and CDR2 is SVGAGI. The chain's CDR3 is CASSYTGASDYGYTF. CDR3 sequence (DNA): TGTGCCAGCAGTTATACCGGAGCGTCGGACTATGGCTACACCTTC.

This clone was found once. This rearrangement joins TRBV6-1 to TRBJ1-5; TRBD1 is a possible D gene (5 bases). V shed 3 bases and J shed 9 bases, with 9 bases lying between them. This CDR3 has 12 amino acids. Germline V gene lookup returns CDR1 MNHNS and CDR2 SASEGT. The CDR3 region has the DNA TGTGCCAGCAGTGAGGAGGGGAGGCCCCAGCATTTT. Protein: CASSEEGRPQHF.